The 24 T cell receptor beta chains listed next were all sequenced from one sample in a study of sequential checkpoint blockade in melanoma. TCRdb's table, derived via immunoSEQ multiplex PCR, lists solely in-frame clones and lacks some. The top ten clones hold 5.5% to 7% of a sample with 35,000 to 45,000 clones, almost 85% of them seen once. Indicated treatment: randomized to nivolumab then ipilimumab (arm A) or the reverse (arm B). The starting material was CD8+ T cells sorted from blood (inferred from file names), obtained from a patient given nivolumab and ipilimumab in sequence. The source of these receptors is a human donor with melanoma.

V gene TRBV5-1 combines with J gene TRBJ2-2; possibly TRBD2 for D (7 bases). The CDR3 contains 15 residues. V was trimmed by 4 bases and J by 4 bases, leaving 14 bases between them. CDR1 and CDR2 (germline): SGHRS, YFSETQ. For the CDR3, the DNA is TGCGCCAGCAGCCTGATGGGGGGGCTCACCGGGGAGCTGTTTTTT. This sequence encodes CASSLMGGLTGELFF.

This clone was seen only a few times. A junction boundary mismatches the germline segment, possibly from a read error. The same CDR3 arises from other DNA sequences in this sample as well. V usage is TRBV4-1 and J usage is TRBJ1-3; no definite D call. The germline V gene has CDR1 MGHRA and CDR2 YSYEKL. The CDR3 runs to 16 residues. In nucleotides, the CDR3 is TGTGCCAGCAGCCAAGATGGTAGCCTCTCTGGAAACACCATATATTTT. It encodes CASSQDGSLSGNTIYF.

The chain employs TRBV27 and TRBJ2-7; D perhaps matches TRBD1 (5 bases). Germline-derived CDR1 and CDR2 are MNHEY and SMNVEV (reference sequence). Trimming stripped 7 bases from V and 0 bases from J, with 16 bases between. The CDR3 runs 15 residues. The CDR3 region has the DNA TGTGCCAGCACCCCCGCCAGGGAAATCTCCTACGAGCAGTACTTC. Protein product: CASTPAREISYEQYF.

The CDR3 reads CASSAAGYNEQFF. For the CDR3, the DNA is TGTGCCAGTAGTGCTGCCGGTTACAATGAGCAGTTCTTC. The rearrangement joins TRBV19 to TRBJ2-1; D not certain. V dropped 5 bases and J dropped 4 bases, with 9 bases sitting between them. This CDR3 is built from 13 residues. Germline V CDR1 and CDR2: LNHDA, SQIVND (reference sequence).

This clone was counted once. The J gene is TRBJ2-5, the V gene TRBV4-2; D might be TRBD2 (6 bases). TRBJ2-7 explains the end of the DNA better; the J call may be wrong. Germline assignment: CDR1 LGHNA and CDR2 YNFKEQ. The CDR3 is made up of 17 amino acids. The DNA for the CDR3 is TGTGCCAGCAGCCAAGAGGAAGGCGGGACGGCTTTTTACGAGCAGTACTTC. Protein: CASSQEEGGTAFYEQYF.

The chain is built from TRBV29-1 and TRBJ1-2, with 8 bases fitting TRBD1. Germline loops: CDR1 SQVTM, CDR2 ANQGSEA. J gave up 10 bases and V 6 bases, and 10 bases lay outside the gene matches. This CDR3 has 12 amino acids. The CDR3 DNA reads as TGCAGCGTGCTTCCCCCAGGGGGCGACTACACCTTC. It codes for CSVLPPGGDYTF.

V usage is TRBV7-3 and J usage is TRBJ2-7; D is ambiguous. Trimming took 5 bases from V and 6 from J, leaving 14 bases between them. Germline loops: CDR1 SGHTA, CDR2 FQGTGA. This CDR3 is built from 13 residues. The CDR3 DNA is TGTGCCAGCAGCCCCCTGCGCGGATCCGAGCAGTACTTC. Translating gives CASSPLRGSEQYF.

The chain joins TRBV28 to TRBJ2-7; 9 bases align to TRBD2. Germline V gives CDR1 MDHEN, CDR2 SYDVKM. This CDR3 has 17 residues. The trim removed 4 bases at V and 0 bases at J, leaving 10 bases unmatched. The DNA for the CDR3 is TGTGCCAGCAGTTCCCCCCGGGCACTAGCGGGCTCCTACGAGCAGTACTTC. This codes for CASSSPRALAGSYEQYF.

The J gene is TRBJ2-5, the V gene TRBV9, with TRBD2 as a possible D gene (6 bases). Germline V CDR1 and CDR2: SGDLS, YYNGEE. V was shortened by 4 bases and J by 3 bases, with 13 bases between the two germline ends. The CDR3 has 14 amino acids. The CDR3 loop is CASSPEVAEETQYF. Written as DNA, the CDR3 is TGTGCCAGCAGCCCTGAGGTAGCGGAAGAGACCCAGTACTTC.

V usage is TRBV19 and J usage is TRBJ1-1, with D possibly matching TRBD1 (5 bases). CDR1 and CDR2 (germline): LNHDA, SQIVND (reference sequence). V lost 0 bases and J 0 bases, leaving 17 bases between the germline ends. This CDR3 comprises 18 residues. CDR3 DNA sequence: TGTGCCAGTAGTATAGAAGCGGGCCAGGGTTCTCTGAACACTGAAGCTTTCTTT. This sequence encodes CASSIEAGQGSLNTEAFF.

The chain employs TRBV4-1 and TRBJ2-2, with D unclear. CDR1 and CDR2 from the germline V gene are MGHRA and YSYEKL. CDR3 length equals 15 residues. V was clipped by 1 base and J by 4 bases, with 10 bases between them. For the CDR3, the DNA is TGCGCCAGCAGCCAAGGAGTCAAGTTCACCGGGGAGCTGTTTTTT. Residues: CASSQGVKFTGELFF.

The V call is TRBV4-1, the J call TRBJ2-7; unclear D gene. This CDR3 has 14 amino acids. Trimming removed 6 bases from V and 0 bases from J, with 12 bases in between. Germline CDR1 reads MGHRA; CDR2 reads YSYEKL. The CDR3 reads CASSLRESSYEQYF. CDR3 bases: TGCGCCAGCAGTCTTAGAGAAAGCTCCTACGAGCAGTACTTC.

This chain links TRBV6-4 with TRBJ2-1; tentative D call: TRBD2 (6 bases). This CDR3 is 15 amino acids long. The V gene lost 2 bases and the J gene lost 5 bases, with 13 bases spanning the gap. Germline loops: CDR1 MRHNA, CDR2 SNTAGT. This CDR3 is CASSDMAGLNNEQFF. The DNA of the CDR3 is TGTGCCAGCAGTGACATGGCGGGACTTAACAATGAGCAGTTCTTC.

In nucleotides, the CDR3 is TGTGCCAGCAGCTTGCCAGGAGGATACGAGCAGTACTTC. It is translated as CASSLPGGYEQYF. This chain joins TRBV7-9 and TRBJ2-7, with D perhaps matching TRBD2 (5 bases). Trimming removed 3 bases from V and 4 bases from J, with 10 bases in between. The CDR3 is 13 residues long. Germline loops: CDR1 SEHNR, CDR2 FQNEAQ (reference sequence).

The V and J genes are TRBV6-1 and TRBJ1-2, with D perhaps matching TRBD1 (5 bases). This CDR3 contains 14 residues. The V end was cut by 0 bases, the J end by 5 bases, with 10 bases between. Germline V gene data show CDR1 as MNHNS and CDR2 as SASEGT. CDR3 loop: CASSEAYGGYGYTF. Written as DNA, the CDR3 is TGTGCCAGCAGTGAAGCGTACGGGGGGTATGGCTACACCTTC.

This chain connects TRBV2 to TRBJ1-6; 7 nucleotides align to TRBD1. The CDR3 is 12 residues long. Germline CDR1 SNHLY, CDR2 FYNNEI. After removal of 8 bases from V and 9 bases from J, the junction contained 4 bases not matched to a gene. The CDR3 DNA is TGTGCCAGCTCTGACAGGGTTTCACCCCTCCACTTT. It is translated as CASSDRVSPLHF.

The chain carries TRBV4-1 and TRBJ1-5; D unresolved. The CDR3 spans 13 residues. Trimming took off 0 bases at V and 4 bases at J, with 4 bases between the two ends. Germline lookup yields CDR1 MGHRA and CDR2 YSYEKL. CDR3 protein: CASSQESNQPQHF. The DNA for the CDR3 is TGCGCCAGCAGCCAAGAGAGTAATCAGCCCCAGCATTTT.

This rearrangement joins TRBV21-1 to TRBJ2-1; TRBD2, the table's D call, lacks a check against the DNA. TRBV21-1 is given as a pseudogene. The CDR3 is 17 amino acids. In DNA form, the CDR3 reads TGTGCCAGCAGGATTGGAGTAGCACACCATTCCGACAATGAGCAGTTCTTC. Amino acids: CASRIGVAHHSDNEQFF.

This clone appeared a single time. CDR3: CASSLRVFSYEQYF. CDR3 DNA sequence: TGTGCCAGCAGCTTGAGGGTATTCTCCTACGAGCAGTACTTC. This chain connects TRBV7-2 to TRBJ2-7; a possible D gene is TRBD2 (5 bases). Trimming pared 3 bases from V and 0 bases from J, leaving 9 bases between. The CDR3 has 14 residues. CDR1 SGHTA and CDR2 FQGNSA come from the germline V gene. Full variable domain (missing parts from reference TRBV7-2 and TRBJ2-7): GAGVSQSPSNKVTEKGKDVELRCDPISGHTALYWYRQSLGQGLEFLIYFQGNSAPDKSGLPSDRFSAERTGGSVSTLTIQRTQQEDSAVYLCASSLRVFSYEQYFGPGTRLTVT.

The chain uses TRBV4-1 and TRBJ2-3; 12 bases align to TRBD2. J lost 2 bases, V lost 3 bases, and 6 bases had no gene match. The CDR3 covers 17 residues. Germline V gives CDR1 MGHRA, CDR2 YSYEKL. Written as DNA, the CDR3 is TGCGCCAGCAGCCAGGTCGGACTAGCGGGGACCACAGATACGCAGTATTTT. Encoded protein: CASSQVGLAGTTDTQYF.

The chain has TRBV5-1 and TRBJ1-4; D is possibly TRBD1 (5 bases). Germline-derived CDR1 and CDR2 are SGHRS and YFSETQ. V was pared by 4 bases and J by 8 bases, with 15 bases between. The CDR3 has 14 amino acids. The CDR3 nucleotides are TGCGCCAGCAGCGCGGGGGAAGGGCGAGAAAAACTGTTTTTT. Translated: CASSAGEGREKLFF.

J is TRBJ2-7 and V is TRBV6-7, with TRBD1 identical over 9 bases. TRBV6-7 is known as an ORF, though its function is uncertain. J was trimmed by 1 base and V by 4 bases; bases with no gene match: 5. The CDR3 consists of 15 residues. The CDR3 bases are TGTGCCAGCAGTTTCGGACAGGGGTTATCCTACGAGCAGTACTTC. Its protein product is CASSFGQGLSYEQYF.

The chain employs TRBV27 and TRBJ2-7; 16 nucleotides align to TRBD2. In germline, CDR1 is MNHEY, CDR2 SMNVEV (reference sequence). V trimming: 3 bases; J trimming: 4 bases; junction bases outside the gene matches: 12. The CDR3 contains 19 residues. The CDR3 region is CASSLAGTSGGAGGYEQYF. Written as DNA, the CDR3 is TGTGCCAGCAGTTTGGCCGGGACTAGCGGGGGGGCAGGCGGGTACGAGCAGTACTTC.

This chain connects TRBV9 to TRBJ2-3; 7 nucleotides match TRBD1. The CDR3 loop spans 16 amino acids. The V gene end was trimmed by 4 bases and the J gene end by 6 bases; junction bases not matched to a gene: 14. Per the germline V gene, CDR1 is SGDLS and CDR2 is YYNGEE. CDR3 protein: CASSRQGTSHPDTQYF. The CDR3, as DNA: TGTGCCAGCAGCCGACAGGGCACCAGCCACCCCGATACGCAGTATTTT.